These T cell receptor beta chains were read from a single sample in a study of human T cells and chemical hapten exposure. TCRdb reprocessed the RACE reads with MiXCR, giving one entry per CDR3 protein. Found here are over 300,000 distinct CDR3 sequences, more than 4.5% of them singletons; the top ten hold 2.5% to 3%. Source: whole blood, taken in connection with sensitization to the hapten diphenylcyclopropenone (DPC). The source is a woman aged 45 to 65 with alopecia areata. Some clones in this sample may be carry-over from other donors' samples. Each CDR3 is given with its conserved first and last residue. The order of the fields is clone size, D gene, J gene, V gene, CDR3 DNA, CDR3 protein. A D gene is named only where the DNA matches it firmly. Rows may omit the clone size; those that give it use once, few, many or a size class.

NA NA TRBJ2-1 TRBV7-6 TGTGCCAGCAGCTTAGCGTCCGGGGGCAATGAGCAGTTCTTC CASSLASGGNEQFF
NA NA TRBJ2-2 TRBV25-1 TGTGCCAGCAGTGCGGGGGCCCGGATCGGGGAGCTGTTTTTT CASSAGARIGELFF
many NA TRBJ2-1 TRBV27 TGTGCCAGCAGTTTATCGGGGTTAGTTGAGGCTGAGCAGTTCTTC CASSLSGLVEAEQFF
NA NA TRBJ1-2 TRBV7-2 TGTGCCAGCAGCTTAGGGGGAGCGTACTATGGCTACACCTTC CASSLGGAYYGYTF
NA NA TRBJ1-5 TRBV28 TGTGCCTGCAGTTTTCAGGGATCCAATCAGCCCCAGCATTTT CACSFQGSNQPQHF
few NA TRBJ2-3 TRBV4-2 TGTGCCAGCAGCCTCAGAAAGGGAGGAGATACGCAGTATTTT CASSLRKGGDTQYF
NA NA TRBJ1-5 TRBV6-2/TRBV6-3 TGTGCCAGCAGTTATTACGGAGCCAATCAGCCCCAGCATTTT CASSYYGANQPQHF
many TRBD1 TRBJ2-7 TRBV12-3/TRBV12-4 TGTGCCAGCAGTTCCGGGACAGGCGGGCAGTACTTC CASSSGTGGQYF
many NA TRBJ2-7 TRBV28 TGTGCCAGCAGTTCCCCTCGCCGGGGAGGAGCTCCCTACGAGCAGTACTTC CASSSPRRGGAPYEQYF
many TRBD2 TRBJ2-5 TRBV7-2 TGTGCCAGCAGCTTCGGTTCGTCTAGCGGGCAAGAGACCCAGTACTTC CASSFGSSSGQETQYF
many NA TRBJ2-1 TRBV25-1 TGTGCCAGCAGTCGGGACAGCGGGGGTTTTGGGCAGTTCTTC CASSRDSGGFGQFF
many NA TRBJ2-7 TRBV6-1 TGTGCCAGCAGTGAACTGCCTTCCTACGAGCAGTACTTC CASSELPSYEQYF
NA TRBD1 TRBJ1-2 TRBV6-6 TGTGCCAGCAGTCCCCGGGACAGGGGTTCTAACTATGGCTACACCTTC CASSPRDRGSNYGYTF
few NA TRBJ2-1 TRBV20-1 TGCAGTGCTAGAGATGGGGGACTCCTTCACAATGAGCAGTTCTTC CSARDGGLLHNEQFF
many NA TRBJ2-7 TRBV9 TGTGCCAGCAGCGTAGGGACAGCGAGCTCCTACGAGCAGTACTTC CASSVGTASSYEQYF
many NA TRBJ1-1 TRBV5-6 TGTGCCAGCAGCTTAAAGTACATGAACACTGAAGCTTTCTTT CASSLKYMNTEAFF
NA NA TRBJ1-1 TRBV2 TGTGCCAGCAGTGCGGGGGTCGAGAACACTGAAGCTTTCTTT CASSAGVENTEAFF
NA TRBD1 TRBJ2-4 TRBV2 TGTGCCACCGGACAGGGACGTGCCAAAAACATTCAGTACTTC CATGQGRAKNIQYF
few NA TRBJ2-3 TRBV6-2/TRBV6-3 TGTGCCAGCGGGGGAGCGGGTCCTGCAGATACGCAGTATTTT CASGGAGPADTQYF
few NA TRBJ1-1 TRBV5-6 TGTGCCAGCAGCTTGTGGAGGGGGGGCACTGAAGCTTTCTTT CASSLWRGGTEAFF
many TRBD1 TRBJ2-3 TRBV2 TGTGCCAGCAGCCCGAACAGGGGGATGGATACGCAGTATTTT CASSPNRGMDTQYF
many NA TRBJ1-1 TRBV6-1 TGTGCCAGCAGTGCGTGGGCCGGGATGAACACTGAAGCTTTCTTT CASSAWAGMNTEAFF
NA TRBD1 TRBJ1-1 TRBV5-1 TGCGCCAGCAGCTCCTCCGGGACAGGGTATGGGAACACTGAAGCTTTCTTT CASSSSGTGYGNTEAFF